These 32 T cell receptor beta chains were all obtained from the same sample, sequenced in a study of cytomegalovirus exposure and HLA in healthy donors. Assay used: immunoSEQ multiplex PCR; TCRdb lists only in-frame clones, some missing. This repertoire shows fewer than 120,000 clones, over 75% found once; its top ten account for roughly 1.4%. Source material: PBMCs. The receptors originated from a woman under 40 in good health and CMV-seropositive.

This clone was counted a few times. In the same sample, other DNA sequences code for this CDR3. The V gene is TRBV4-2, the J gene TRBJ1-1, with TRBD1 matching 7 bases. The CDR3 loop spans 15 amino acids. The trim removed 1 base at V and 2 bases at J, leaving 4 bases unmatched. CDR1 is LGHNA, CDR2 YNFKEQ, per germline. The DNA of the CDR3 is TGTGCCAGCAGCCAAGTGGCAGGGGGTAACACTGAAGCTTTCTTT. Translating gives CASSQVAGGNTEAFF.

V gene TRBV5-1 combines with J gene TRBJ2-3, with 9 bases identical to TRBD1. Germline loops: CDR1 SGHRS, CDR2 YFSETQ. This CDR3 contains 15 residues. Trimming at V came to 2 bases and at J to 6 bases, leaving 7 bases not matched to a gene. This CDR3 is CASSLRTGASDTQYF. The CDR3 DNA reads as TGCGCCAGCAGCTTAAGGACAGGGGCCTCCGATACGCAGTATTTT. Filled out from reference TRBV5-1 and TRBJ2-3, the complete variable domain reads KAGVTQTPRYLIKTRGQQVTLSCSPISGHRSVSWYQQTPGQGLQFLFEYFSETQRNKGNFPGRFSGRQFSNSRSEMNVSTLELGDSALYLCASSLRTGASDTQYFGPGTRLTVL.

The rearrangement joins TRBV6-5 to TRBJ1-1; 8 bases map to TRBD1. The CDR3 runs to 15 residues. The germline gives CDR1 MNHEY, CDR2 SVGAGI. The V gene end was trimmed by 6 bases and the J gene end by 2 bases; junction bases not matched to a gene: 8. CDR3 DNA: TGTGCCAGCAGGACGCAGGGGGCTCTAAACACTGAAGCTTTCTTT. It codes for CASRTQGALNTEAFF.

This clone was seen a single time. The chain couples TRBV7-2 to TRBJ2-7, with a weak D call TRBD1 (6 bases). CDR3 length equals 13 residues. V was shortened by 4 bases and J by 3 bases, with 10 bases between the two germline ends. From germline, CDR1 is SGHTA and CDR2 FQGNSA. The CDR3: CASSWTANYEQYF. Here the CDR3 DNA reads TGTGCCAGCAGCTGGACAGCGAACTACGAGCAGTACTTC.

The CDR3: CAARTLRRAHPPKFF. CDR3 DNA sequence: TGTGCCGCCCGAACCTTACGCAGGGCTCACCCGCCCAAGTTCTTC. The chain is built from TRBV9 and TRBJ2-1, with a tentative D call TRBD1 (5 bases). V was pared by 10 bases and J by 14 bases, with 31 bases between. The CDR3 consists of 15 residues. The V gene's germline CDR1 is SGDLS and CDR2 YYNGEE.

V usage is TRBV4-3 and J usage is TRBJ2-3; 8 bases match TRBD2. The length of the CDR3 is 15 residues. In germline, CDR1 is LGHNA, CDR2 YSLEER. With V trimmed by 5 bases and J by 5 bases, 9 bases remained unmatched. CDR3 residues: CASSYSGTSEDTQYF. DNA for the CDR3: TGCGCCAGCAGCTATTCCGGGACTAGTGAAGATACGCAGTATTTT.

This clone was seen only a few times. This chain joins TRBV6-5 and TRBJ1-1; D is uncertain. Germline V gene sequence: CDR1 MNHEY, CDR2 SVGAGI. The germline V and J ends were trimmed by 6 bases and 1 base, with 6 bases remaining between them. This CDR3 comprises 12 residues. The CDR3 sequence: CASSRANTEAFF. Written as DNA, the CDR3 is TGTGCCAGCAGCCGAGCGAACACTGAAGCTTTCTTT.

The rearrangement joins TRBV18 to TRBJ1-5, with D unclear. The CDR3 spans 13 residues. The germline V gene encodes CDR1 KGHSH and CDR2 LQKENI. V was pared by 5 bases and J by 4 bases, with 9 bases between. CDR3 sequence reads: CASSVKENQPQHF. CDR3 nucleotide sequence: TGTGCCAGCTCAGTAAAGGAGAATCAGCCCCAGCATTTT.

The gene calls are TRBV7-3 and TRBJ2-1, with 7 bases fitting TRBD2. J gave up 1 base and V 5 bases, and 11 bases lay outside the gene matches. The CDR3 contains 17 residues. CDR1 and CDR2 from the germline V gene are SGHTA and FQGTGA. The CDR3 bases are TGTGCCAGCAGCCCTCGTTGGGCGGGGGAGTCCTACAATGAGCAGTTCTTC. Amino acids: CASSPRWAGESYNEQFF.

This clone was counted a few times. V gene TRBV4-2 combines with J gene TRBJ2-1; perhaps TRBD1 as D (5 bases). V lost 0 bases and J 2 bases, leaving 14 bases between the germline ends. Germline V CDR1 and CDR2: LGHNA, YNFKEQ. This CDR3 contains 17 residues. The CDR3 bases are TGTGCCAGCAGCCAAGATTTTGGCAGGGTGGCCTACAATGAGCAGTTCTTC. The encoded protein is CASSQDFGRVAYNEQFF.

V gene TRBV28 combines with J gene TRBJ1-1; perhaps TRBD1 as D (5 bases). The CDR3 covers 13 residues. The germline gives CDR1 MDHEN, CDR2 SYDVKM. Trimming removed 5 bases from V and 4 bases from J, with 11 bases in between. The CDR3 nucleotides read TGTGCCAGCAGTCCCTCTGACAGCACTGAAGCTTTCTTT. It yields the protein CASSPSDSTEAFF.

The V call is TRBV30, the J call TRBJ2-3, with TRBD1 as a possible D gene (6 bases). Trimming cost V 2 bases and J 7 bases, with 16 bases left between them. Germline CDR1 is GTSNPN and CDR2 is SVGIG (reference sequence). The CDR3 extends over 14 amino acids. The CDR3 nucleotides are TGTGCCTGGAGTTTGTGGGTCCAGGGGTATACGCAGTATTTT. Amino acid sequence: CAWSLWVQGYTQYF. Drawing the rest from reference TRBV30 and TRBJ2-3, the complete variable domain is SQTIHQWPATLVQPVGSPLSLECTVEGTSNPNLYWYRQAAGRGLQLLFYSVGIGQISSEVPQNLSASRPQDRQFILSSKKLLLSDSGFYLCAWSLWVQGYTQYFGPGTRLTVL.

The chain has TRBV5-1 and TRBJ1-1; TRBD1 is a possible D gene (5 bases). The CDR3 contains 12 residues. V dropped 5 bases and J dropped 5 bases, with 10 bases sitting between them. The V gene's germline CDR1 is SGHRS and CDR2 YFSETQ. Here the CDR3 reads CASRSGGTEAFF. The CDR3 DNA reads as TGCGCCAGCAGATCCGGGGGGACTGAAGCTTTCTTT.

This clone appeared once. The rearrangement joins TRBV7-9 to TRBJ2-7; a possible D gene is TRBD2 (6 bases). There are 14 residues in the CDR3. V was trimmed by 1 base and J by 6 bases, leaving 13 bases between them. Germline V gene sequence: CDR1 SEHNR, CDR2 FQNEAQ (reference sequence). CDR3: CASSLGGGIGEQYF. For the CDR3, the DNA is TGTGCCAGCAGCTTAGGGGGCGGGATTGGCGAGCAGTACTTC.

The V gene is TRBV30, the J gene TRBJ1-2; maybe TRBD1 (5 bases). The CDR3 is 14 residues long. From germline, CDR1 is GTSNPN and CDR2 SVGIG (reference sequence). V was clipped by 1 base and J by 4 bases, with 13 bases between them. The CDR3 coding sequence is TGTGCCTGGAGTGCCCAGGGTAACCCCTATGGCTACACCTTC. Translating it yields CAWSAQGNPYGYTF.

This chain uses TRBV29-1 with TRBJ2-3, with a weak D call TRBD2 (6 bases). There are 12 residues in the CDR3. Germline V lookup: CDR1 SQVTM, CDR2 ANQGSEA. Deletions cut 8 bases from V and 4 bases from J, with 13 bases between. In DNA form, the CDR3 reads TGCAGCTTGGGGGGTATAGCAGATACGCAGTATTTT. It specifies CSLGGIADTQYF.

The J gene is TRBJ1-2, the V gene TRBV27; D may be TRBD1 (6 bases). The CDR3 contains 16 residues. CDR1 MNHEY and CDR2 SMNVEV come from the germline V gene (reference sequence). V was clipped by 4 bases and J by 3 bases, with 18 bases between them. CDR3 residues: CASSSPSGGGHYGYTF. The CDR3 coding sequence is TGTGCCAGCAGTTCTCCCTCCGGGGGGGGCCACTATGGCTACACCTTC.

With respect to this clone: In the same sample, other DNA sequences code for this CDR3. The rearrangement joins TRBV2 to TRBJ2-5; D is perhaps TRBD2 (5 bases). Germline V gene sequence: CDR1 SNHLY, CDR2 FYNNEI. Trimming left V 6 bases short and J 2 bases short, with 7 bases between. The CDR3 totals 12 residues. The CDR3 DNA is TGTGCCAGCAGACGGGGTCAAGAGACCCAGTACTTC. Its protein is CASRRGQETQYF.

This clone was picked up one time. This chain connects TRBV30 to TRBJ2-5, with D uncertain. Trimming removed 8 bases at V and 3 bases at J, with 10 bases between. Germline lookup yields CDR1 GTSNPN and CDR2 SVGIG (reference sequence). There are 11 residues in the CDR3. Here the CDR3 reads CAGTGKETQYF. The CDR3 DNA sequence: TGTGCCGGTACTGGTAAAGAGACCCAGTACTTC.

Written as DNA, the CDR3 is TGTGCCAGAAGCTTGGTGCAGTCTTCCAATCAGCCCCAGCATTTT. Residues: CARSLVQSSNQPQHF. V is TRBV5-3 and J is TRBJ1-5; D call uncertain. TRBV5-3 is filed as an ORF, its function uncertain. V was trimmed by 0 bases and J by 3 bases, leaving 10 bases between them. The CDR3 length is 15 residues.

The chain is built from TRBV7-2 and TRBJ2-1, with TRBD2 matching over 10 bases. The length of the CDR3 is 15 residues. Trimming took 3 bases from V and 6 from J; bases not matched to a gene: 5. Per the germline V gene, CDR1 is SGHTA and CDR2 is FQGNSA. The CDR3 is CASSLKREGRNEQFF. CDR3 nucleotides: TGTGCCAGCAGCTTGAAGCGGGAGGGCCGCAATGAGCAGTTCTTC. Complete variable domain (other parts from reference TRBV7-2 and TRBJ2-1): GAGVSQSPSNKVTEKGKDVELRCDPISGHTALYWYRQSLGQGLEFLIYFQGNSAPDKSGLPSDRFSAERTGGSVSTLTIQRTQQEDSAVYLCASSLKREGRNEQFFGPGTRLTVL.

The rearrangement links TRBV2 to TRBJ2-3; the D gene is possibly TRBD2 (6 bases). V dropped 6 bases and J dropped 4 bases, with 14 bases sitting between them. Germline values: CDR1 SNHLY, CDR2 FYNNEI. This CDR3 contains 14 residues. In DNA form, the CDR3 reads TGTGCCAGCAGATTGACTAGGATGGCAGATACGCAGTATTTT. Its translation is CASRLTRMADTQYF.

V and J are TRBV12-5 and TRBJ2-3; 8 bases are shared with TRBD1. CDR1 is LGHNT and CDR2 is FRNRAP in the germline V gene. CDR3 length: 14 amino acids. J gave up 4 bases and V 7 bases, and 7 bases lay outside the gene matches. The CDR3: CASARGQGSDTQYF. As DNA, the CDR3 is TGTGCTAGTGCCCGAGGACAGGGCTCAGATACGCAGTATTTT.

The CDR3, as DNA: TGTGCCAGCAGCCCAGGGACTAGCGGGGGTTTTGATACGCAGTATTTT. Translating gives CASSPGTSGGFDTQYF. The chain joins TRBV7-3 to TRBJ2-3, with 14 positions matching TRBD2. The CDR3 is 16 residues long. Germline trimming cut 5 bases from V and 6 bases from J; bases unmatched to any gene: 7. Germline loops: CDR1 SGHTA, CDR2 FQGTGA.

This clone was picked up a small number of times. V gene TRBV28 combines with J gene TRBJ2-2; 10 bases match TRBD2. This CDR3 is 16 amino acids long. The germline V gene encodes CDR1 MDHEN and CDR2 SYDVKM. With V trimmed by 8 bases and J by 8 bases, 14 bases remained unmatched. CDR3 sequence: CASSKGAGTSAGELFF. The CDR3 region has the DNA TGTGCCAGCTCGAAGGGGGCCGGGACTAGCGCTGGGGAGCTGTTTTTT.

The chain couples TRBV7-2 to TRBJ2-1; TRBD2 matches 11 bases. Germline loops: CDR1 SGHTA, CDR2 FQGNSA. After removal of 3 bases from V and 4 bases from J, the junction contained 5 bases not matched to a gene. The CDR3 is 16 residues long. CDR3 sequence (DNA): TGTGCCAGCAGCTTCTTAGCGGGGGGGTGGTACAATGAGCAGTTCTTC. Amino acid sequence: CASSFLAGGWYNEQFF.

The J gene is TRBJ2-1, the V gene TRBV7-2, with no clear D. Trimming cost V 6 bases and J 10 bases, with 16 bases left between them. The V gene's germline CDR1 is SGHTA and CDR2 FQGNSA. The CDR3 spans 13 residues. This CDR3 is CASRTLDRKEQFF. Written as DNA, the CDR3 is TGTGCCAGCAGAACCTTAGATAGAAAGGAGCAGTTCTTC.

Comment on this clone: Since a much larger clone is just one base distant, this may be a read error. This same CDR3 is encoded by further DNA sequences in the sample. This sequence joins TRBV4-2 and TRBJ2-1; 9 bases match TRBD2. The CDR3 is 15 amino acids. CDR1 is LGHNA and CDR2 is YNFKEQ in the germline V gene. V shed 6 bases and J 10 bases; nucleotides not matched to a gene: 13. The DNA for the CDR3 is TGTGCCAGCAGTCTTCAGGCAGCGGGAGGACAGGAGCAGTTCTTC. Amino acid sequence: CASSLQAAGGQEQFF.

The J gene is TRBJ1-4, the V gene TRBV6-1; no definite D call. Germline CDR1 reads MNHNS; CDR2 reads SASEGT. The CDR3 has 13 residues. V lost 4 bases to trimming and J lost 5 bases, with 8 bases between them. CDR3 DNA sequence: TGTGCCAGCAGTGGGGCCTACAATGAAAAACTGTTTTTT. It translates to CASSGAYNEKLFF.

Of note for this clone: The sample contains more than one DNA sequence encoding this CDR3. Here the CDR3 DNA reads TGTGCCAGCAGCCCCCTGACAGGGCCCTCCTACGAGCAGTACTTC. Translating it yields CASSPLTGPSYEQYF. V and J are TRBV27 and TRBJ2-7; 7 bases fit TRBD1. V was clipped by 6 bases and J by 0 bases; unmatched bases: 8. The CDR3 sequence is 15 residues long. Germline V lookup: CDR1 MNHEY, CDR2 SMNVEV (reference sequence).

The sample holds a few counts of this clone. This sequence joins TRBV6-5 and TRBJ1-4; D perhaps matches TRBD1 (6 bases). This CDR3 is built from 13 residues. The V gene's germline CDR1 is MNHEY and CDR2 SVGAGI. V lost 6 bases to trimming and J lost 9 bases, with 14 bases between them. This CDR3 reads CASRGGIMKKLFF. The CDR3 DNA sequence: TGTGCCAGCAGAGGGGGTATAATGAAAAAACTGTTTTTT.

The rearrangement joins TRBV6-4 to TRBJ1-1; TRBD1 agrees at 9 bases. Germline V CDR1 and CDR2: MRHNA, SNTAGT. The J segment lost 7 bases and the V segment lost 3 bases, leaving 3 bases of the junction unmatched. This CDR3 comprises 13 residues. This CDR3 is CASSEDRGSEAFF. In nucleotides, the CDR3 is TGTGCCAGCAGTGAAGACAGGGGGAGTGAAGCTTTCTTT.